The T cell receptor beta chain under discussion was sequenced for a study of blood T cell repertoires in COVID-19. Study summary: The origin of the acute and convalescent COVID-19 samples was the United States, Italy and Spain.

The CDR3 loop spans 15 amino acids. CDR1 SGHAT and CDR2 FQNNGV come from the germline V gene. Trimming removed 6 bases from V and 0 bases from J, with 14 bases in between. The table came from immunoSEQ multiplex PCR; TCRdb's copy has only in-frame clones and leaves some out. The table lists approximately 200,000 clones, about 85% of them singletons. The receptor comes from a man between 45 and 60 years old who had recovered from COVID-19. Sequencing input: peripheral blood. The J gene is TRBJ1-1, the V gene TRBV11-2; D possibly corresponds to TRBD1 (6 bases). The CDR3, as DNA: TGTGCCAGCAGTCAGAACAGGGAGTTGAACACTGAAGCTTTCTTT. Its protein is CASSQNRELNTEAFF.